The 27 T cell receptor beta chains listed next were all sequenced from one sample in a study of blood T cells in healthy people across ages. Using a J-beta primer mix together with a sample-barcoded 5' primer, a second PCR was run for about 6 to 12 cycles. TCRdb ran MiXCR on the 5' RACE reads and lists one entry per CDR3 protein. The sample has about 1.1 million distinct CDR3 sequences, around two fifths seen once. The sample was blood. The origin of the receptors is a man younger than 35 in good health.

The genes are TRBV6-1 and TRBJ2-1, with 7 nucleotides matching TRBD2. V shed 4 bases, J shed 4 bases, and the junction held 4 bases outside the gene matches. The germline CDR1 and CDR2 sequences are MNHNS and SASEGT. The CDR3 consists of 14 residues. In DNA, the CDR3 is TGTGCCAGCAGTGGGCCGGGGGGTTACAATGAGCAGTTCTTC. Translating gives CASSGPGGYNEQFF.

The sample holds a few counts of this clonotype. This chain uses TRBV12-3 or TRBV12-4 with TRBJ2-1, with 10 bases that match TRBD2. This CDR3 has 15 amino acids. V was pared by 3 bases and J by 7 bases, with 6 bases of the junction left unmatched. CDR3 in DNA: TGTGCCAGCAGTTTCCTAGCGGGGGCGAGGAATGAGCAGTTCTTC. Protein sequence: CASSFLAGARNEQFF.

About this clonotype: A read error is possible here, since a much larger clone lies one base away. The J gene is TRBJ2-7, the V gene TRBV9, with TRBD1 identical over 9 bases. The germline V gene encodes CDR1 SGDLS and CDR2 YYNGEE. The CDR3 length is 15 residues. The CDR3 loop is CVSSDGTGSSYEQYF. CDR3 sequence (DNA): TGTGTCAGCAGCGACGGGACAGGGAGCTCCTACGAGCAGTACTTC.

For this clonotype: At one boundary the junction diverges from the germline segment, which might be a read error. The chain links TRBV2 to TRBJ2-1; 7 nucleotides line up with TRBD2. The CDR3 has 12 residues. Germline V gene data show CDR1 as SNHLY and CDR2 as FYNNEI. CDR3 loop: CGVQRGYNEQFF. CDR3 nucleotides: TGCGGGGTCCAGCGGGGCTACAATGAGCAGTTCTTC.

The gene calls are TRBV30 and TRBJ2-5; D might be TRBD2 (5 bases). V was clipped by 1 base and J by 4 bases, with 19 bases between them. The length of the CDR3 is 16 residues. Germline V gene data show CDR1 as GTSNPN and CDR2 as SVGIG (reference sequence). The CDR3 is CAWSDPDDYLRETQYF. In DNA form, the CDR3 reads TGTGCCTGGAGTGACCCGGACGACTACCTCCGAGAGACCCAGTACTTC.

This clonotype showed up just a few times. V is TRBV7-9 and J is TRBJ2-1, with no clear D. V was shortened by 4 bases and J by 9 bases, with 13 bases between the two germline ends. This CDR3 has 13 residues. Germline V lookup: CDR1 SEHNR, CDR2 FQNEAQ (reference sequence). This CDR3 is CASSSPQKAEQFF. CDR3 DNA: TGTGCCAGCAGCTCCCCACAGAAAGCTGAGCAGTTCTTC.

This clonotype came up many times. The rearrangement joins TRBV20-1 to TRBJ2-1; TRBD2 might be the D (6 bases). Germline CDR1 and CDR2: DFQATT and SNEGSKA (reference sequence). Trimming removed 6 bases at V and 4 bases at J, with 16 bases between. This CDR3 has 14 amino acids. CDR3 bases: TGCAGTGCCCCGGGACTTGCGAGTTACAATGAGCAGTTCTTC. Encoded protein: CSAPGLASYNEQFF.

The CDR3 DNA reads as TGTGCCATCAGTGAGTCCTTCACGCAGGGGGCAGGTGAAAAACTGTTTTTT. Protein product: CAISESFTQGAGEKLFF. V and J are TRBV10-3 and TRBJ1-4; 8 bases are shared with TRBD1. The junction had 10 bases not matched to a gene; V was cut back by 0 bases and J by 7 bases. The CDR3 loop spans 17 amino acids. CDR1 and CDR2 from the germline V gene are ENHRY and SYGVKD.

Here the CDR3 reads CASSLMGVGEQFF. CDR3 DNA: TGTGCCAGCAGTTTAATGGGGGTTGGTGAGCAGTTCTTC. The V call is TRBV28, the J call TRBJ2-1; D may be TRBD1 or TRBD2 (5 bases each). This CDR3 region has 13 residues. The germline CDR1 and CDR2 sequences are MDHEN and SYDVKM. Trimming stripped 2 bases from V and 9 bases from J, with 11 bases between.

The chain couples TRBV7-9 to TRBJ1-2; D is uncertain. The CDR3 loop spans 17 amino acids. V was cut by 3 bases and J by 3 bases, with 20 bases left in between. The germline CDR1 and CDR2 sequences are SEHNR and FQNEAQ (reference sequence). CDR3 DNA sequence: TGTGCCAGCAGCTTCCGTCTAGCCGCGGGAGGCCACTATGGCTACACCTTC. It translates to CASSFRLAAGGHYGYTF.

The rearrangement joins TRBV7-3 to TRBJ2-2; the match to TRBD2 covers 9 bases. The ends lost 5 bases at V and 4 bases at J; junction bases unmatched: 17. Germline-derived CDR1 and CDR2 are SGHTA and FQGTGA. This CDR3 has 19 residues. CDR3 residues: CASSPRGRDYSTGTGELFF. The CDR3 bases are TGTGCCAGCAGCCCACGCGGGAGGGATTATTCTACGGGCACCGGGGAGCTGTTTTTT.

This clonotype is a singleton in its sample. V gene TRBV15 combines with J gene TRBJ1-5, with D perhaps matching TRBD1 (5 bases). V lost 0 bases, J lost 0 bases, and 9 bases lay in between. The CDR3 length is 16 residues. In germline, CDR1 is LNHNV, CDR2 YYDKDF (reference sequence). CDR3 DNA: TGTGCCACCAGCAGAGATTGGGGGGGTAGCAATCAGCCCCAGCATTTT. Its protein is CATSRDWGGSNQPQHF. Drawing the rest from reference TRBV15 and TRBJ1-5, the complete variable domain is DAMVIQNPRYQVTQFGKPVTLSCSQTLNHNVMYWYQQKSSQAPKLLFHYYDKDFNNEADTPDNFQSRRPNTSFCFLDIRSPGLGDTAMYLCATSRDWGGSNQPQHFGDGTRLSIL.

The CDR3 spells CASSVREYEQYF. DNA for the CDR3: TGTGCCAGCAGCGTGAGGGAATACGAGCAGTACTTC. The chain links TRBV5-8 to TRBJ2-7, with D perhaps TRBD2 (5 bases). V lost 4 bases, J lost 4 bases, and 9 bases lay in between. The germline CDR1 and CDR2 sequences are SGHTS and YDEGEE. The CDR3 has 12 residues.

This clonotype came up a few times. The gene calls are TRBV6-5 and TRBJ1-1; unclear D gene. This CDR3 comprises 11 residues. V lost 1 base, J lost 8 bases, and 5 bases lay in between. Germline assignment: CDR1 MNHEY and CDR2 SVGAGI. CDR3 coding DNA: TGTGCCAGCAGTTACTTTGGCGAAGCTTTCTTT. Residues: CASSYFGEAFF.

This clonotype showed up just once. The chain combines TRBV20-1 with TRBJ2-7; D perhaps matches TRBD2 (5 bases). Trimming took 8 bases from V and 0 from J, leaving 14 bases between them. Germline V lookup: CDR1 DFQATT, CDR2 SNEGSKA (reference sequence). The CDR3 covers 13 residues. CDR3 sequence reads: CSTTNRDSYEQYF. In DNA, the CDR3 is TGCAGTACTACCAACCGGGACTCCTACGAGCAGTACTTC.

The DNA for the CDR3 is TGCAGTGCTAGCGACTCCGGGACAGGGTTATACAATGAGCAGTTCTTC. Translation: CSASDSGTGLYNEQFF. The rearrangement uses TRBV20-1 and TRBJ2-1; TRBD1 matches at 9 bases. The CDR3 has 16 amino acids. V lost 3 bases and J lost 4; bases outside the gene matches: 10. The germline CDR1 and CDR2 sequences are DFQATT and SNEGSKA (reference sequence).

The V and J genes are TRBV10-3 and TRBJ2-1; TRBD1 aligns across 12 bases. CDR3 length: 18 amino acids. CDR1 is ENHRY and CDR2 is SYGVKD in the germline V gene. With V trimmed by 4 bases and J by 8 bases, 15 bases remained unmatched. The CDR3 sequence is CAISASMGDRGPQDEQFF. CDR3 DNA: TGTGCCATCAGTGCCTCGATGGGGGACAGGGGGCCCCAGGATGAGCAGTTCTTC.

The gene calls are TRBV11-2 and TRBJ2-5; possibly TRBD2 for D (6 bases). CDR3 length: 15 amino acids. CDR1 is SGHAT, CDR2 FQNNGV, per germline. V was shortened by 1 base and J by 2 bases, with 11 bases between the two germline ends. The DNA of the CDR3 is TGTGCCAGCAGCTTAGGGGGGGACGGACAAGAGACCCAGTACTTC. Protein product: CASSLGGDGQETQYF.

This clonotype occurred a few times. V gene TRBV9 combines with J gene TRBJ2-5, with TRBD1 as a possible D gene (5 bases). Looked up from germline, CDR1 is SGDLS and CDR2 is YYNGEE. The V gene lost 5 bases and the J gene lost 4 bases, with 15 bases spanning the gap. The CDR3 consists of 14 residues. CDR3 coding DNA: TGTGCCAGCAGTGGTAGGGGATCAACAGAGACCCAGTACTTC. Amino acids: CASSGRGSTETQYF.

This clonotype was detected a few times. A read error may account for a junction end that differs from germline. The V gene is TRBV4-2, the J gene TRBJ1-2; 8 bases are shared with TRBD1. This CDR3 has 18 amino acids. Per the germline V gene, CDR1 is LGHNA and CDR2 is YNFKEQ. The CDR3 loop is CASSKDGQGGGTNYGYTF. The DNA of the CDR3 is TGTGCCAGCAGCAAAGATGGACAGGGCGGGGGAACTAACTATGGCTACACCTTC.

The table lists this clonotype with a few counts. The chain is built from TRBV2 and TRBJ2-1; weak D call: TRBD1 (6 bases). Trimming took 6 bases from V and 8 from J, leaving 23 bases between them. The length of the CDR3 is 16 residues. Germline V gene sequence: CDR1 SNHLY, CDR2 FYNNEI. CDR3 loop: CASSLTGALHAYEQFF. CDR3 nucleotide sequence: TGTGCCAGCAGCCTGACAGGAGCCCTTCATGCCTATGAGCAGTTCTTC.

This clonotype has just a few counts. V gene TRBV7-2 combines with J gene TRBJ1-2; D remains unclear. Germline V gene sequence: CDR1 SGHTA, CDR2 FQGNSA. CDR3 size: 14 residues. Trimming took 0 bases from V and 3 from J, leaving 8 bases between them. CDR3 amino acids: CASSLADMDYGYTF. In DNA form, the CDR3 reads TGTGCCAGCAGCTTAGCTGACATGGACTATGGCTACACCTTC.

V and J are TRBV7-3 and TRBJ2-3; unclear D gene. Germline CDR1 and CDR2: SGHTA and FQGTGA. The V end was cut by 1 base, the J end by 2 bases, with 10 bases between. The CDR3 extends over 15 amino acids. CDR3 DNA sequence: TGTGCCAGCAGCTTAAACCCGCGTAACACAGATACGCAGTATTTT. Its protein product is CASSLNPRNTDTQYF.

The rearrangement uses TRBV6-2 or TRBV6-3 and TRBJ1-1; D is unclear. CDR1 and CDR2 (germline): MNHEY, SVGEGT. V was shortened by 7 bases and J by 1 base, with 10 bases between the two germline ends. The CDR3 loop spans 13 amino acids. The DNA for the CDR3 is TGTGCCAGCACCTTACAAGCGAACACTGAAGCTTTCTTT. This gives the protein CASTLQANTEAFF.

The chain links TRBV20-1 to TRBJ1-2; D is undetermined. Germline CDR1 DFQATT, CDR2 SNEGSKA (reference sequence). Trimming removed 7 bases at V and 5 bases at J, with 20 bases between. The CDR3 sequence is 14 residues long. The DNA for the CDR3 is TGCAGTGGACGTGGCGGTGCCGAAACTTATGGCTACACCTTC. Translation: CSGRGGAETYGYTF.

This clonotype has only a few counts. The rearrangement links TRBV9 to TRBJ2-7; 8 bases are shared with TRBD1. The J segment lost 6 bases and the V segment lost 3 bases, leaving 17 bases of the junction unmatched. The CDR3 has 17 residues. Germline CDR1 reads SGDLS; CDR2 reads YYNGEE. CDR3 region: CASSAVAGTGPALEQYF. The CDR3 DNA follows: TGTGCCAGCAGCGCAGTTGCCGGGACAGGCCCCGCGCTCGAGCAGTACTTC.

The table lists this clonotype with a few counts. The chain links TRBV27 to TRBJ1-6, with D perhaps matching TRBD1 (6 bases). The V end lost 5 bases, the J end lost 3 bases, and 14 bases lay between the germline ends. CDR1 and CDR2 from the germline V gene are MNHEY and SMNVEV (reference sequence). There are 16 residues in the CDR3. The CDR3, as DNA: TGTGCCAGCAGTCCGGCCGACAGGAACTATAATTCACCCCTCCACTTT. Translation gives CASSPADRNYNSPLHF.